This record concerns one T cell receptor beta chain sequence. Study processing details: Amplifying reference gene primers gave estimates of nucleated cell counts. Sequenced by immunoSEQ multiplex PCR; TCRdb stores in-frame clones only, minus some. Clonal size and the V and J genes are those of that table, whereas D and trimming came from the DNA. Among some 130,000 clones listed, just under 85% were seen once. The data were obtained in a study of blood T cell repertoires in COVID-19. Turning to the study itself: There were acute and convalescent COVID-19 samples, and they came from the United States, Italy and Spain. Sample material is recorded as cDNA or gDNA derived from T cells, B-cell-depleted T cells, or PBMCs.

The CDR3 is 13 residues long. Germline V lookup: CDR1 LNHDA, CDR2 SQIVND (reference sequence). Trimming shortened V by 6 bases and J by 0 bases, and 6 bases separated the two germline ends. The receptor's source is a human donor in a cohort sampled during active COVID-19. The chain recombines TRBV19 with TRBJ1-5; D possibly corresponds to TRBD1 (6 bases). Source material: peripheral blood. The CDR3 loop reads CASRQGSNQPQHF. Written as DNA, the CDR3 is TGTGCCAGTAGACAGGGTAGCAATCAGCCCCAGCATTTT.